One and the same sample provided the 27 T cell receptor beta chains below, sequenced in a study of cytomegalovirus exposure and HLA in healthy donors. Using immunoSEQ multiplex PCR, the repertoire was profiled, and TCRdb retains in-frame clones only, with some absent. The sample holds roughly 240,000 clones, more than 75% seen once. Material for sequencing was PBMCs. The source is a man younger than 35 in good health and CMV-seronegative.

The chain employs TRBV29-1 and TRBJ2-5, with D unresolved. V was shortened by 5 bases and J by 1 base, with 11 bases between the two germline ends. CDR1 and CDR2 from the germline V gene are SQVTM and ANQGSEA. The CDR3 covers 13 residues. DNA of the CDR3: TGCAGCGTTCGGCAGGTCCTCCAAGAGACCCAGTACTTC. It encodes CSVRQVLQETQYF.

The CDR3 is CASSLTGGSTFF. The DNA for the CDR3 is TGTGCCAGCAGTCTCACAGGGGGCTCGACTTTCTTT. The genes are TRBV27 and TRBJ1-1, with TRBD1 matching 9 bases. Germline V gene lookup returns CDR1 MNHEY and CDR2 SMNVEV (reference sequence). The J segment lost 12 bases and the V segment lost 5 bases, leaving 7 bases of the junction unmatched. CDR3 length: 12 amino acids.

CDR3 coding DNA: TGTGCCTGGTCTAACATGCTAGCGGACAATGAGCAGTTCTTC. The encoded protein is CAWSNMLADNEQFF. The gene calls are TRBV30 and TRBJ2-1; 7 bases match TRBD2. J was trimmed by 5 bases and V by 5 bases; bases with no gene match: 9. CDR3 size: 14 residues. Germline CDR1 is GTSNPN and CDR2 is SVGIG (reference sequence).

V usage is TRBV11-2 and J usage is TRBJ2-4, with D possibly TRBD1 on 6 matching bases. The CDR3 has 16 amino acids. Germline CDR1 is SGHAT and CDR2 is FQNNGV. Trimming took off 4 bases at V and 1 base at J, with 14 bases between the two ends. The CDR3 bases are TGTGCCAGCAGCTCGACAGGTTCGGGTGCCAAAAACATTCAGTACTTC. This translates into CASSSTGSGAKNIQYF.

The genes are TRBV28 and TRBJ2-2, with 7 nucleotides matching TRBD1. Looked up from germline, CDR1 is MDHEN and CDR2 is SYDVKM. V trimming: 7 bases; J trimming: 1 base; junction bases outside the gene matches: 6. This CDR3 spans 15 amino acids. The DNA for the CDR3 is TGTGCCAGCACCATCGGGACAGTGAACACCGGGGAGCTGTTTTTT. Protein product: CASTIGTVNTGELFF.

V is TRBV30 and J is TRBJ1-2; tentative D call: TRBD1 (6 bases). Deletions cut 3 bases from V and 7 bases from J, with 15 bases between. Germline assignment: CDR1 GTSNPN and CDR2 SVGIG (reference sequence). CDR3 length equals 13 residues. The CDR3 DNA sequence: TGTGCCTGGAGAACAGGGATTCAGACTGGCTACACCTTC. Translation gives CAWRTGIQTGYTF. Variable domain in full (rest from reference TRBV30 and TRBJ1-2): SQTIHQWPATLVQPVGSPLSLECTVEGTSNPNLYWYRQAAGRGLQLLFYSVGIGQISSEVPQNLSASRPQDRQFILSSKKLLLSDSGFYLCAWRTGIQTGYTFGSGTRLTVV.

The chain uses TRBV5-1 and TRBJ1-1, with a possible D match to TRBD1 (6 bases). Germline CDR1 and CDR2: SGHRS and YFSETQ. The CDR3 contains 15 residues. Trimming removed 4 bases from V and 0 bases from J, with 13 bases in between. CDR3 in DNA: TGCGCCAGCAGCGCGGGGGCAGTCATGAACACTGAAGCTTTCTTT. Amino acid sequence: CASSAGAVMNTEAFF.

The genes are TRBV28 and TRBJ2-7; weak D call: TRBD1 (5 bases). Germline CDR1 MDHEN, CDR2 SYDVKM. The CDR3 is made up of 16 amino acids. The ends were cut back, 2 bases at V and 3 bases at J, with 17 bases in the middle. CDR3 loop: CASSLLGQRAFYEQYF. CDR3 bases: TGTGCCAGCAGTTTACTGGGGCAGCGAGCGTTCTACGAGCAGTACTTC.

This clone has more than one count but fewer than ten. The chain carries TRBV5-6 and TRBJ1-6; TRBD1 matches 7 bases. The V gene's germline CDR1 is SGHDT and CDR2 YYEEEE. V shed 4 bases, J shed 7 bases, and the junction held 8 bases outside the gene matches. The length of the CDR3 is 15 residues. The DNA for the CDR3 is TGTGCCAGCAGCCCCGTGGGGACAGCGAATTCACCCCTCCACTTT. Residues: CASSPVGTANSPLHF.

V gene TRBV27 combines with J gene TRBJ1-1; D gene uncertain. Between the trimmed V and J ends, which lost 7 bases and 4 bases, there was a span of 16 bases. Germline V gene sequence: CDR1 MNHEY, CDR2 SMNVEV (reference sequence). CDR3 length: 14 residues. CDR3 amino acids: CASTTGRVSTEAFF. The CDR3 DNA follows: TGTGCCAGCACCACCGGGAGGGTAAGCACTGAAGCTTTCTTT.

The chain carries TRBV14 and TRBJ2-7; maybe TRBD2 (5 bases). The V end lost 0 bases, the J end lost 10 bases, and 10 bases lay between the germline ends. The CDR3 covers 12 residues. The V gene's germline CDR1 is SGHDN and CDR2 FVKESK. The CDR3 DNA reads as TGTGCCAGCAGCCAAGAAAGTCCGGGACAGTACTTC. Protein: CASSQESPGQYF.

The rearrangement uses TRBV7-3 and TRBJ1-3, with TRBD1 as a possible D gene (6 bases). The length of the CDR3 is 14 residues. The V end lost 1 base, the J end lost 8 bases, and 12 bases lay between the germline ends. The germline CDR1 and CDR2 sequences are SGHTA and FQGTGA. The CDR3: CASSLKGGSDTIYF. Here the CDR3 DNA reads TGTGCCAGCAGCTTAAAAGGGGGAAGCGACACCATATATTTT.

V gene TRBV7-2 combines with J gene TRBJ2-3; D call uncertain. Germline values: CDR1 SGHTA, CDR2 FQGNSA. Trimming took off 1 base at V and 5 bases at J, with 10 bases between the two ends. The CDR3 spans 14 residues. CDR3 amino acids: CASSLGGFRDTQYF. Written as DNA, the CDR3 is TGTGCCAGCAGCTTAGGAGGTTTTAGAGATACGCAGTATTTT.

The CDR3 DNA reads as TGTGCCAGCAATCCTAGCGGGAGGGGGACCGGGGAGCTGTTTTTT. Translation gives CASNPSGRGTGELFF. V and J are TRBV2 and TRBJ2-2; TRBD2 aligns across 12 bases. The V gene end was trimmed by 7 bases and the J gene end by 5 bases; junction bases not matched to a gene: 5. The germline V gene encodes CDR1 SNHLY and CDR2 FYNNEI. This CDR3 contains 15 residues.

With respect to this clone: Distinct nucleotide sequences in the sample also encode this CDR3. The chain couples TRBV4-1 to TRBJ2-3; no firm D call. With 2 bases removed from V and 0 bases from J, the gap between germline ends came to 6 bases. The CDR3 is 14 residues long. Germline CDR1 and CDR2: MGHRA and YSYEKL. DNA of the CDR3: TGCGCCAGCAGCCAAAGAGGCAGCACAGATACGCAGTATTTT. It yields the protein CASSQRGSTDTQYF.

This chain uses TRBV18 with TRBJ1-2; perhaps TRBD1 as D (5 bases). The CDR3 totals 15 residues. V shed 0 bases and J shed 4 bases, with 12 bases lying between them. Germline V CDR1 and CDR2: KGHSH, LQKENI. The CDR3 protein is CASSPPPGGTYGYTF. CDR3 DNA sequence: TGTGCCAGCTCACCACCTCCGGGGGGGACCTATGGCTACACCTTC. Looking up the rest from reference TRBV18 and TRBJ1-2 gives the full variable domain: NAGVMQNPRHLVRRRGQEARLRCSPMKGHSHVYWYRQLPEEGLKFMVYLQKENIIDESGMPKERFSAEFPKEGPSILRIQQVVRGDSAAYFCASSPPPGGTYGYTFGSGTRLTVV.

V and J are TRBV7-2 and TRBJ2-3; D remains ambiguous. Per the germline V gene, CDR1 is SGHTA and CDR2 is FQGNSA. The CDR3 consists of 15 residues. Trimming took off 5 bases at V and 6 bases at J, with 18 bases between the two ends. Here the CDR3 reads CASSMVGEPPDTQYF. The CDR3, as DNA: TGTGCCAGCAGCATGGTCGGTGAGCCTCCGGATACGCAGTATTTT.

V is TRBV28 and J is TRBJ1-5; D is unresolved. The V gene's germline CDR1 is MDHEN and CDR2 SYDVKM. V lost 6 bases and J lost 4, with 10 bases in between. CDR3 size: 13 residues. The CDR3 loop is CASRRARNQPQHF. The CDR3 region has the DNA TGTGCCAGCAGGAGGGCGAGAAATCAGCCCCAGCATTTT.

The V gene is TRBV28, the J gene TRBJ2-4; D call uncertain. Looked up from germline, CDR1 is MDHEN and CDR2 is SYDVKM. Trimming removed 2 bases from V and 2 bases from J, with 13 bases in between. This CDR3 has 16 amino acids. The CDR3 protein is CASSLPRSRTKNIQYF. In DNA, the CDR3 is TGTGCCAGCAGTTTACCCAGATCCAGGACCAAAAACATTCAGTACTTC.

V gene TRBV13 combines with J gene TRBJ2-7; TRBD1 aligns across 8 bases. With V trimmed by 5 bases and J by 1 base, 10 bases remained unmatched. Germline V gene lookup returns CDR1 PRHDT and CDR2 FYEKMQ (reference sequence). The length of the CDR3 is 16 residues. CDR3 coding DNA: TGTGCCAGCAGCCAGGCACAGGGGGTTTTTTCCTACGAGCAGTACTTC. Protein sequence: CASSQAQGVFSYEQYF.

The chain has TRBV5-1 and TRBJ2-7; TRBD1 agrees at 7 bases. The length of the CDR3 is 14 residues. CDR1 and CDR2 (germline): SGHRS, YFSETQ. J lost 2 bases, V lost 2 bases, and 4 bases had no gene match. The CDR3 sequence is CASSLQGQTYEQYF. CDR3 DNA sequence: TGCGCCAGCAGCTTACAGGGACAGACCTACGAGCAGTACTTC.

The chain has TRBV30 and TRBJ2-7; D uncertain. This CDR3 spans 11 amino acids. V was pared by 7 bases and J by 5 bases, with 12 bases between. Germline CDR1 and CDR2: GTSNPN and SVGIG (reference sequence). In DNA form, the CDR3 reads TGTGCCTCCGGGTCCCACGACGAGCAGTACTTC. Translation: CASGSHDEQYF.

The chain's CDR3 is CASSRLARQETQYF. CDR3 DNA sequence: TGTGCCAGCTCACGACTAGCGCGGCAAGAGACCCAGTACTTC. The V gene is TRBV18, the J gene TRBJ2-5, with TRBD2 matching over 8 bases. Germline V gives CDR1 KGHSH, CDR2 LQKENI. Losses at the gene ends were 4 bases for V and 2 bases for J; bases not matched to a gene: 3. CDR3 length: 14 residues. The entire variable domain, with the rest obtained from reference TRBV18 and TRBJ2-5, is as follows: NAGVMQNPRHLVRRRGQEARLRCSPMKGHSHVYWYRQLPEEGLKFMVYLQKENIIDESGMPKERFSAEFPKEGPSILRIQQVVRGDSAAYFCASSRLARQETQYFGPGTRLLVL.

The chain carries TRBV6-6 and TRBJ2-5; 7 bases fit TRBD1. The CDR3 is 14 residues long. In germline, CDR1 is MNHNY, CDR2 SVGAGI (reference sequence). Germline trimming cut 7 bases from V and 4 bases from J; bases unmatched to any gene: 9. The CDR3 DNA is TGTGCCAGCATGCGAGACAGGGTAGGAGAGACCCAGTACTTC. Translation gives CASMRDRVGETQYF.

The rearrangement uses TRBV6-1 and TRBJ2-7; tentatively, D is TRBD1 (5 bases). Deletions cut 4 bases from V and 3 bases from J, with 10 bases between. Germline loops: CDR1 MNHNS, CDR2 SASEGT. The CDR3 is made up of 13 amino acids. CDR3 amino acids: CASSVVDSYEQYF. In nucleotides, the CDR3 is TGTGCCAGCAGTGTGGTAGACAGCTACGAGCAGTACTTC.

The chain has TRBV5-1 and TRBJ1-2, with a tentative D call TRBD1 (6 bases). V lost 4 bases and J 8 bases, leaving 15 bases between the germline ends. The CDR3 loop spans 13 amino acids. Germline assignment: CDR1 SGHRS and CDR2 YFSETQ. The CDR3 region is CASSGSHRDGYTF. The CDR3 DNA follows: TGCGCCAGCAGCGGATCACACAGGGACGGCTACACCTTC.

The V and J genes are TRBV10-3 and TRBJ2-3; TRBD1 aligns across 11 bases. CDR1 is ENHRY and CDR2 is SYGVKD in the germline V gene. The CDR3 sequence is 16 residues long. The junction had 6 bases not matched to a gene; V was cut back by 2 bases and J by 5 bases. CDR3 DNA: TGTGCCATCAGTGAGAACGGACAGGGGGCATTAGATACGCAGTATTTT. Protein sequence: CAISENGQGALDTQYF.